Listed below are T cell receptor beta chains from one sample, sequenced in a study of blood T cell repertoires in COVID-19. The method was immunoSEQ multiplex PCR; TCRdb's version includes in-frame clones alone and lacks a portion of them. The table shows approximately 230,000 clones, with under 95% occurring only once. Sequenced sample: PBMCs or T cells enriched from blood (not recorded which). The receptors here all came from a woman between 18 and 29 years old who had recovered from COVID-19. Each CDR3 is given with its conserved first and last residue. Fields, in order: clone size, J gene, V gene, D gene, CDR3 protein, CDR3 DNA. The D gene is left open where the match is weak. Size is stated for part of the rows, as once, few or many counts, or as a class when the clone is expanded.

- | TRBJ1-3 | TRBV9 | - | CASSPTGRDGNTIYF | TGTGCCAGCAGCCCAACGGGGAGGGACGGAAACACCATATATTTT
- | TRBJ1-1 | TRBV3-1/TRBV3-2 | - | CASSQIQLTEAFF | TGTGCCAGCAGCCAAATACAGCTCACTGAAGCTTTCTTT
- | TRBJ2-7 | TRBV11-3 | - | CASSLVGHSYEQYF | TGTGCCAGCAGCTTAGTTGGCCACTCCTACGAGCAGTACTTC
- | TRBJ1-1 | TRBV5-1 | TRBD1 | CASSLGQGLAFF | TGCGCCAGCAGCTTGGGACAGGGGCTGGCTTTCTTT
- | TRBJ2-6 | TRBV27 | TRBD2 | CASSLSRAGGPGANVLTF | TGTGCCAGCAGTTTATCAAGGGCGGGAGGGCCTGGGGCCAACGTCCTGACTTTC
once | TRBJ2-1 | TRBV9 | TRBD2 | CASSVVAGDYNEQFF | TGTGCCAGCAGCGTAGTAGCGGGAGACTACAATGAGCAGTTCTTC
- | TRBJ1-2 | TRBV5-4 | - | CASSLADRFYGYTF | TGTGCCAGCAGCTTGGCGGACAGATTTTATGGCTACACCTTC
- | TRBJ2-1 | TRBV7-9 | - | CASSLVSTSYNEQFF | TGTGCCAGCAGCTTAGTTTCGACATCCTACAATGAGCAGTTCTTC
- | TRBJ1-1 | TRBV12-3/TRBV12-4 | - | CASSLEGTEAFF | TGTGCCAGCAGTTTGGAGGGCACTGAAGCTTTCTTT
- | TRBJ2-7 | TRBV7-2 | - | CASSPNPGWNEQYF | TGTGCCAGCAGCCCCAATCCAGGGTGGAACGAGCAGTACTTC
- | TRBJ1-2 | TRBV10-3 | - | CAISDQESGYGYTF | TGTGCCATCAGTGACCAGGAATCCGGATATGGCTACACCTTC
- | TRBJ2-5 | TRBV11-3 | TRBD2 | CASSSTSGVETQYF | TGTGCCAGCAGCTCGACTAGCGGGGTCGAGACCCAGTACTTC
- | TRBJ1-2 | TRBV6-5 | TRBD1 | CASSYYGQGVEDGYTF | TGTGCCAGCAGTTACTACGGACAGGGGGTTGAGGATGGCTACACCTTC
- | TRBJ1-5 | TRBV19 | - | CASSMGKRGGGQPQHF | TGTGCCAGTAGTATGGGCAAGCGGGGTGGTGGGCAGCCCCAGCATTTT
once | TRBJ2-1 | TRBV2 | TRBD2 | CASSEDSGVYNEQFF | TGTGCCAGCAGTGAAGATAGCGGGGTTTACAATGAGCAGTTCTTC
- | TRBJ1-5 | TRBV6-6 | - | CASSYLSKSGNQPQHF | TGTGCCAGCAGTTACCTATCCAAGAGTGGCAATCAGCCCCAGCATTTT
- | TRBJ1-6 | TRBV4-1 | - | CASSQEGRGGYNSPLHF | TGCGCCAGCAGCCAAGAGGGCAGGGGTGGGTATAATTCACCCCTCCACTTT
- | TRBJ2-7 | TRBV5-1 | - | CASSLAQGTYEQYF | TGCGCCAGCAGCTTGGCGCAGGGCACCTACGAGCAGTACTTC
- | TRBJ2-2 | TRBV24-1 | TRBD2 | CATSDPTGTSGTGELFF | TGTGCCACCAGTGACCCTACCGGGACTAGCGGGACCGGGGAGCTGTTTTTT
- | TRBJ2-6 | TRBV4-1 | TRBD2 | CASSPGLAGVGPGANVLTF | TGCGCCAGCAGCCCTGGACTAGCGGGAGTAGGGCCTGGGGCCAACGTCCTGACTTTC
- | TRBJ1-3 | TRBV6-1 | - | CASSEPGGGNTIYF | TGTGCCAGCAGTGAACCCGGGGGTGGAAACACCATATATTTT
- | TRBJ1-5 | TRBV7-8 | TRBD1 | CASSLTDRGYSNQPQHF | TGTGCCAGCAGCTTAACCGACAGGGGCTATAGCAATCAGCCCCAGCATTTT
- | TRBJ1-4 | TRBV4-1 | - | CASSQEDSGFHEKLFF | TGCGCCAGCAGCCAAGAGGACAGTGGGTTTCATGAAAAACTGTTTTTT
- | TRBJ2-4 | TRBV27 | - | CASSKAGTTDIQYF | TGTGCCAGCAGTAAAGCCGGGACAACGGACATTCAGTACTTC
- | TRBJ2-7 | TRBV7-2 | - | CASSLHRTYEQYF | TGTGCCAGCAGCTTACATAGAACCTACGAGCAGTACTTC
- | TRBJ1-6 | TRBV3-1/TRBV3-2 | - | CASSQDSPMSSYNSPLHF | TGTGCCAGCAGCCAAGATTCCCCAATGAGCTCCTATAATTCACCCCTCCACTTT
once | TRBJ2-7 | TRBV27 | TRBD2 | CASRPSGSYEQYF | TGTGCCAGCAGGCCTAGCGGGAGTTACGAGCAGTACTTC
- | TRBJ1-5 | TRBV4-1 | TRBD1 | CASSRTGIDQPQHF | TGCGCCAGCAGCAGGACAGGGATTGATCAGCCCCAGCATTTT
- | TRBJ1-4 | TRBV7-2 | - | CASSRGSTEKLFF | TGTGCCAGCAGCAGGGGTAGTACTGAAAAACTGTTTTTT
- | TRBJ2-7 | TRBV15 | - | CATSIHGTYEQYF | TGTGCCACCAGCATTCACGGGACCTACGAGCAGTACTTC
few | TRBJ1-6 | TRBV27 | - | CASSLSDRSPLHF | TGTGCCAGCAGTTTATCCGACAGATCACCCCTCCACTTT
- | TRBJ1-4 | TRBV19 | - | CASSIGTRRGRTNEKLFF | TGTGCCAGTAGTATTGGGACCAGGCGGGGGAGGACTAATGAAAAACTGTTTTTT
- | TRBJ1-2 | TRBV28 | - | CASSLWTGTSYGYTF | TGTGCCAGCAGTTTATGGACAGGAACGAGCTATGGCTACACCTTC
- | TRBJ1-1 | TRBV5-1 | TRBD1 | CASSSSQGAPTEAFF | TGCGCCAGCAGCTCATCCCAGGGGGCGCCCACTGAAGCTTTCTTT
- | TRBJ1-5 | TRBV7-8 | - | CASSRGPGVFDSNQPQHF | TGTGCCAGCAGCCGAGGCCCAGGGGTGTTCGATAGCAATCAGCCCCAGCATTTT
- | TRBJ2-5 | TRBV12-2 | - | CASRLEMRLAGGQETQYF | TGTGCAAGTCGCTTAGAAATGAGACTAGCAGGAGGTCAAGAGACCCAGTACTTC
- | TRBJ2-2 | TRBV7-8 | TRBD2 | CASSRKAGELAGELFF | TGTGCCAGCAGCCGGAAAGCGGGAGAGTTGGCCGGGGAGCTGTTTTTT
- | TRBJ2-1 | TRBV5-6 | - | CASRTDPNSATYFF | TGTGCCAGCAGGACCGACCCCAATAGCGCTACATATTTCTTC
- | TRBJ2-5 | TRBV11-3 | - | CASSEQGETQYF | TGTGCCAGCAGCGAGCAGGGAGAGACCCAGTACTTC